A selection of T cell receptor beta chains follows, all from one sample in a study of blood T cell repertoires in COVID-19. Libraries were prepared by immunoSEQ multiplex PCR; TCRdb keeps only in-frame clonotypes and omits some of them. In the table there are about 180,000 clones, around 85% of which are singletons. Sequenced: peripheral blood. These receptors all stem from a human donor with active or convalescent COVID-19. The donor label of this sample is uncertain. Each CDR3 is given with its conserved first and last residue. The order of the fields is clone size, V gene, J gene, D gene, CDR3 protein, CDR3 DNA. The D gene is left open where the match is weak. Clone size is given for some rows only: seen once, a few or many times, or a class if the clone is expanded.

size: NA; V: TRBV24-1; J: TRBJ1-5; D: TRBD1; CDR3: CATSDPGQGSQPQHF; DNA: TGTGCCACCAGTGATCCGGGACAGGGTAGTCAGCCCCAGCATTTT
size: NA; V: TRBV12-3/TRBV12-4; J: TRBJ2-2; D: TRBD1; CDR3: CASRQGDTGELFF; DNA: TGTGCCAGCAGACAGGGGGACACCGGGGAGCTGTTTTTT
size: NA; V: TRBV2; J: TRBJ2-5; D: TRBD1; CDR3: CASSLDRGGETQYF; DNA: TGTGCCAGCAGTCTGGACAGGGGTGGAGAGACCCAGTACTTC
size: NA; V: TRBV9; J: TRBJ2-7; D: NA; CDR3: CASSSPGGWQGPDEQYF; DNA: TGTGCCAGCAGCTCCCCTGGAGGGTGGCAGGGACCCGACGAGCAGTACTTC
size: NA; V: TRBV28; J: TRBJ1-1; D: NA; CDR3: CASRFQGVGAEAFF; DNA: TGTGCCAGCAGGTTTCAGGGCGTAGGCGCTGAAGCTTTCTTT
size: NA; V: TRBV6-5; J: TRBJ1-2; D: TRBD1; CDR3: CASSPSQGAPYGYTF; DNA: TGTGCCAGCAGTCCTTCACAGGGGGCCCCCTATGGCTACACCTTC
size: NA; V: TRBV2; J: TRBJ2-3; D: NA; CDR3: CASSPPGGNTQYF; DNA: TGTGCCAGCAGCCCCCCTGGCGGAAATACGCAGTATTTT
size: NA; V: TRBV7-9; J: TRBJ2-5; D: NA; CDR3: CASSLERPSAKETQYF; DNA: TGTGCCAGCAGCTTAGAGAGGCCTAGCGCAAAAGAGACCCAGTACTTC
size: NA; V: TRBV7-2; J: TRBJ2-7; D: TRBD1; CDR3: CASSLREAGQGYEQYF; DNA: TGTGCCAGCAGCTTAAGGGAGGCGGGACAGGGGTACGAGCAGTACTTC
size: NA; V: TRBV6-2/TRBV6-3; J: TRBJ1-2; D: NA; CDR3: CASSSTQGNYGYTF; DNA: TGTGCCAGCAGTTCTACCCAGGGTAACTATGGCTACACCTTC
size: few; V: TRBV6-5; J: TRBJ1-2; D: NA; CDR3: CASSQQVINGYTF; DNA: TGTGCCAGCAGTCAACAGGTGATTAATGGCTACACCTTC
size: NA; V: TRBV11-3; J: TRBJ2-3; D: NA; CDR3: CASSRGGSSTDTQYF; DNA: TGTGCCAGCAGCCGAGGTGGATCTAGCACAGATACGCAGTATTTT
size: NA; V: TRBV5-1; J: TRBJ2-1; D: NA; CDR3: CASSLLAYNEQFF; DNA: TGCGCCAGCAGCTTGCTTGCCTACAATGAGCAGTTCTTC
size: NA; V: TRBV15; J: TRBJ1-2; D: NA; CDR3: CATSRDPTRGGGYGYTF; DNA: TGTGCCACCAGCAGAGATCCAACTCGGGGAGGCGGCTATGGCTACACCTTC
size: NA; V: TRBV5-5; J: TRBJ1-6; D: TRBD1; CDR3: CASSPLFGTGFNSPLHF; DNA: TGTGCCAGCAGCCCGTTATTTGGGACAGGGTTTAATTCACCCCTCCACTTT
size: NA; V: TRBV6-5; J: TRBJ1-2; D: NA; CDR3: CATSETGALGYTF; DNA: TGTGCCACCTCCGAGACGGGAGCTCTTGGCTACACCTTC
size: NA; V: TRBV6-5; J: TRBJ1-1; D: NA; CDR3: CASSYRGRGTEAFF; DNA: TGTGCCAGCAGTTACCGGGGTCGGGGCACTGAAGCTTTCTTT
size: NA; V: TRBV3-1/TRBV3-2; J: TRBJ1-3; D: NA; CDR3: CASSQVFRGSSSGNTIYF; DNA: TGTGCCAGCAGCCAAGTCTTTCGGGGTTCTAGCTCTGGAAACACCATATATTTT
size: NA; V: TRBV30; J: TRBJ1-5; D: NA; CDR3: CAWSVGVSNQPQHF; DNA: TGTGCCTGGAGTGTAGGGGTTAGCAATCAGCCCCAGCATTTT
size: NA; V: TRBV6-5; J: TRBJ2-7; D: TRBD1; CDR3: CASSYSLDRFSYEQYF; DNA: TGTGCCAGCAGTTACTCTTTGGACAGGTTCTCCTACGAGCAGTACTTC
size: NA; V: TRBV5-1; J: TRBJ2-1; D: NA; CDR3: CASSQQEHEQFF; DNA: TGCGCCAGCTCCCAACAGGAGCATGAGCAGTTCTTC
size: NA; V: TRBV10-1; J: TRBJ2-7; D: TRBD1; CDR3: CASRLQGAPYEQYF; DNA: TGCGCCAGCAGATTACAGGGGGCGCCGTACGAGCAGTACTTC
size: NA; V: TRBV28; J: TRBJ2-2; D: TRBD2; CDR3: CASSLLAGGPGELFF; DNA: TGTGCCAGCAGTTTATTAGCGGGGGGGCCCGGGGAGCTGTTTTTT
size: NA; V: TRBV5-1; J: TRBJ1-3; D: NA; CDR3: CASSQAGTNTIYF; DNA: TGCGCCAGCAGCCAGGCGGGGACCAACACCATATATTTT
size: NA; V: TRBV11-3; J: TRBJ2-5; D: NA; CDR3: CASSLQETQYF; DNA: TGTGCCAGCAGCCTCCAAGAGACCCAGTACTTC
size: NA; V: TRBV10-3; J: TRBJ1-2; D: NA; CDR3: CAISPEIGSGYGYTF; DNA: TGTGCCATCAGCCCGGAAATAGGTAGCGGCTATGGCTACACCTTC
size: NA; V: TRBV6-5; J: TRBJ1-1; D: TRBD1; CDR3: CASRIPGQGDEAFF; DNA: TGTGCCAGCCGAATTCCGGGACAGGGCGATGAAGCTTTCTTT
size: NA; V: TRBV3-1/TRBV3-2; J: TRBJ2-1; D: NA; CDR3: CASSQDFGRGIYNEQFF; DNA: TGTGCCAGCAGCCAAGATTTTGGGCGGGGAATATACAATGAGCAGTTCTTC
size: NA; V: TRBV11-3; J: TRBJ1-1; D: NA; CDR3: CASSLIGGTNTEAFF; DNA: TGTGCCAGCAGCTTAATAGGAGGAACGAACACTGAAGCTTTCTTT
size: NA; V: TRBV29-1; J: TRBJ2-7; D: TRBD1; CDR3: CSVGPGTGDYEQYF; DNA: TGCAGCGTTGGCCCCGGGACAGGGGACTACGAGCAGTACTTC
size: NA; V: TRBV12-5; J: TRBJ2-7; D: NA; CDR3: CASGLFRGRLMYEQYF; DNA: TGTGCTAGTGGTTTGTTCAGGGGTAGGTTGATGTACGAGCAGTACTTC
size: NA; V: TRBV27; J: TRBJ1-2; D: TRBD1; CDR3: CASRIGGTGTYGYTF; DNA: TGTGCCAGCAGAATAGGCGGGACAGGGACCTATGGCTACACCTTC
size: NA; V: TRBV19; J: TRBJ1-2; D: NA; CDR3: CASSPRRPNYGYTF; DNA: TGTGCCAGTTCCCCCCGGAGGCCTAACTATGGCTACACCTTC
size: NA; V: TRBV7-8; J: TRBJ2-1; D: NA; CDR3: CASSLRQRKPLSSYNEQFF; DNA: TGTGCCAGCAGCTTGAGGCAGCGGAAACCCTTGAGCTCCTACAATGAGCAGTTCTTC
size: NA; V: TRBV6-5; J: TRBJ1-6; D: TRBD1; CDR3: CASSYGQGMSPLHF; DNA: TGTGCCAGCAGTTACGGACAGGGGATGTCACCCCTCCACTTT
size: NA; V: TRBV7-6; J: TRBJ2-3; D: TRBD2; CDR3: CASSLGAAGKGNTQYF; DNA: TGTGCCAGCAGCTTAGGGGCAGCGGGAAAAGGGAATACGCAGTATTTT
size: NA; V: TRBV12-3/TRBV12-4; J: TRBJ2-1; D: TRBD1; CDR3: CASSSGQYNEQFF; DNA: TGTGCCAGCAGTTCGGGACAGTACAATGAGCAGTTCTTC
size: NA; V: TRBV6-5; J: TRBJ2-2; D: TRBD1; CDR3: CASSRTGDTGELFF; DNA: TGTGCCAGCAGCCGAACAGGGGACACCGGGGAGCTGTTTTTT
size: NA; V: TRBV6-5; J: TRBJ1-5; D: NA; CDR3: CASVSRGGNQPQHF; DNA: TGTGCCAGCGTAAGCAGGGGTGGGAATCAGCCCCAGCATTTT
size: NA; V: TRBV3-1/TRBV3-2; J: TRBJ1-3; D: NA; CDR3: CASSQVQISGNTIYF; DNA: TGTGCCAGCAGCCAAGTACAGATCTCTGGAAACACCATATATTTT
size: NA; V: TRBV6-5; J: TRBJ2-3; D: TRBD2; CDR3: CASSPRLAGADTQYF; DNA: TGTGCCAGCAGCCCCCGGCTAGCGGGAGCGGATACGCAGTATTTT
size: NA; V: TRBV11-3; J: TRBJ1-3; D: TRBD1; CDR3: CASSPGQGAPIYF; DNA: TGTGCCAGCAGCCCGGGACAGGGGGCGCCCATATATTTT
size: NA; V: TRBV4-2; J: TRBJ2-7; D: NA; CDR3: CASSQATGGFHEQYF; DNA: TGTGCCAGCAGCCAAGCGACGGGGGGCTTTCACGAGCAGTACTTC
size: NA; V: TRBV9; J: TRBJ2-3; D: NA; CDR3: CASSVGGGTSTDTQYF; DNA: TGTGCCAGCAGCGTAGGGGGGGGCACGAGCACAGATACGCAGTATTTT
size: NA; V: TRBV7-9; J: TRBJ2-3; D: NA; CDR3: CASSFGMGGVHHTDTQYF; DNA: TGTGCCAGCAGCTTTGGTATGGGCGGGGTCCACCACACAGATACGCAGTATTTT
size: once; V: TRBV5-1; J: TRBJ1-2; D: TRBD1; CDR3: CASSLGTDYGYTF; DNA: TGCGCCAGCAGCCTAGGGACAGACTATGGCTACACCTTC
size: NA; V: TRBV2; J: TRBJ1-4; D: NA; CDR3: CASSEGPVTGRKLFF; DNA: TGTGCCAGCAGTGAAGGGCCGGTCACTGGGAGGAAACTGTTTTTT
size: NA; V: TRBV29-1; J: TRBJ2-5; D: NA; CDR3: CSALRGWQETQYF; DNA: TGCAGCGCCCTGCGGGGCTGGCAAGAGACCCAGTACTTC
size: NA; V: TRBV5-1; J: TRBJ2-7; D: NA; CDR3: CASSLDGGVSSYEQYF; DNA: TGCGCCAGCAGCTTGGATGGCGGGGTGAGCTCCTACGAGCAGTACTTC
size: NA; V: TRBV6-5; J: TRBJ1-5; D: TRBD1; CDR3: CASSTGTGGSQPQHF; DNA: TGTGCCAGCAGTACCGGGACAGGGGGCTCGCAGCCCCAGCATTTT
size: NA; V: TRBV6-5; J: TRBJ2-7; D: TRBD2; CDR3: CASGRVGSDDGQYF; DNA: TGTGCCAGCGGGAGGGTGGGTTCGGACGACGGGCAGTACTTC
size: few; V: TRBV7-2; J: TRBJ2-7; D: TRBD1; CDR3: CASSPQGSSYEQYF; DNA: TGTGCCAGCAGTCCACAGGGGTCGTCCTACGAGCAGTACTTC